These 13 T cell receptor beta chains were sequenced from one sample in a study of cytomegalovirus exposure and HLA in healthy donors (dated by TCRdb to 2015 to 2018). Library preparation used the immunoSEQ multiplex PCR assay. A mixture of 60 forward primers for TCR Vbeta segments and 13 reverse primers for TCR Jbeta segments was used in the multiplex PCR. This immuneACCESS table, as held by TCRdb, lists in-frame sequences with V and J called but not all clones. Of the missing ones, under half trace to an unresolved V gene in checked studies; the others have no known cause. For this sample the table gives around 150,000 clones, of which around 77% were detected only once. The ten largest make up under 2.5% of the sample. Sequences were obtained from PBMCs. The receptor set was obtained from a man aged 25-45 years in good health and CMV-seronegative.

The gene calls are TRBV6-1 and TRBJ2-5; 10 bases are shared with TRBD1. Germline CDR1 and CDR2: MNHNS and SASEGT. The CDR3 is 14 amino acids. V lost 3 bases and J lost 5; bases outside the gene matches: 3. CDR3 bases: TGTGCCAGCAGTGACCTGGGACAGGGGGAGACCCAGTACTTC. It translates to CASSDLGQGETQYF.

This chain links TRBV9 with TRBJ2-3; no clear D gene. V was trimmed by 0 bases and J by 2 bases, leaving 13 bases between them. This CDR3 spans 16 amino acids. Germline V lookup: CDR1 SGDLS, CDR2 YYNGEE. The CDR3 region is CASSVGPQRNTDTQYF. CDR3 DNA: TGTGCCAGCAGCGTAGGTCCCCAGCGAAACACAGATACGCAGTATTTT.

This clone has just one count. The chain joins TRBV2 to TRBJ2-7; 7 nucleotides line up with TRBD2. V shed 5 bases, J shed 2 bases, and the junction held 15 bases outside the gene matches. The CDR3 consists of 17 residues. CDR1 and CDR2 (germline): SNHLY, FYNNEI. CDR3 coding DNA: TGTGCCAGCAGTTACACCCCGATGGGGGGAGGGCCCTACGAGCAGTACTTC. It specifies CASSYTPMGGGPYEQYF.

The gene calls are TRBV9 and TRBJ1-6, with 7 bases that match TRBD1. The J segment lost 6 bases and the V segment lost 0 bases, leaving 6 bases of the junction unmatched. The CDR3 runs to 16 residues. CDR1 is SGDLS and CDR2 is YYNGEE in the germline V gene. CDR3: CASSVAGAGGNSPLHF. For the CDR3, the DNA is TGTGCCAGCAGCGTAGCTGGGGCAGGGGGTAATTCACCCCTCCACTTT.

The chain links TRBV6-1 to TRBJ1-5, with 7 nucleotides matching TRBD1. The CDR3 sequence is 15 residues long. With 3 bases clipped from V and 3 bases from J, the junction kept 5 bases outside the gene matches. Per the germline V gene, CDR1 is MNHNS and CDR2 is SASEGT. The CDR3 nucleotides are TGTGCCAGCAGTGACGTGACAGGGAACAATCAGCCCCAGCATTTT. This translates into CASSDVTGNNQPQHF.

CDR3 nucleotides: TGTGCCAGCCGAAAGAGACAGGGTGCCCAAGAGACCCAGTACTTC. This gives the protein CASRKRQGAQETQYF. This sequence joins TRBV21-1 and TRBJ2-5; the DNA was not compared with TRBD1, the D call given in the table. TRBV21-1 is a recognized pseudogene. The CDR3 is 15 amino acids.

This chain links TRBV28 with TRBJ2-3, with TRBD1 as a possible D gene (7 bases). The length of the CDR3 is 14 residues. The germline V gene encodes CDR1 MDHEN and CDR2 SYDVKM. The ends were cut back, 6 bases at V and 5 bases at J, with 15 bases in the middle. CDR3 sequence (DNA): TGTGCCAGCAGGGAGGGGGCGGTGAGAGATACGCAGTATTTT. It translates to CASREGAVRDTQYF.

This chain connects TRBV5-6 to TRBJ2-3, with 7 bases aligning to TRBD2. V shed 0 bases, J shed 2 bases, and the junction held 3 bases outside the gene matches. Germline V gene data show CDR1 as SGHDT and CDR2 as YYEEEE. The CDR3 runs to 15 residues. CDR3 bases: TGTGCCAGCAGCTTGGGTACTAGCGTCACAGATACGCAGTATTTT. Amino acids: CASSLGTSVTDTQYF.

This clone came up once. In the same sample, other DNA sequences code for this CDR3. V is TRBV5-1 and J is TRBJ2-2; TRBD2 aligns across 11 bases. Germline V gene lookup returns CDR1 SGHRS and CDR2 YFSETQ. Trimming cost V 4 bases and J 5 bases; bases outside gene matches: 4. CDR3 size: 15 residues. CDR3 coding DNA: TGCGCCAGCAGCCTCGGGACTAGCGGAACCGGGGAGCTGTTTTTT. This translates into CASSLGTSGTGELFF. The whole variable domain, remainder taken from reference TRBV5-1 and TRBJ2-2, is KAGVTQTPRYLIKTRGQQVTLSCSPISGHRSVSWYQQTPGQGLQFLFEYFSETQRNKGNFPGRFSGRQFSNSRSEMNVSTLELGDSALYLCASSLGTSGTGELFFGEGSRLTVL.

This chain uses TRBV5-6 with TRBJ2-7, with TRBD1 matching 8 bases. Germline V CDR1 and CDR2: SGHDT, YYEEEE. The V and J ends lost 0 bases and 4 bases, in that order; junction bases with no gene match: 3. The CDR3 loop spans 14 amino acids. The DNA for the CDR3 is TGTGCCAGCAGCTTGGGGACAGGGATTTACGAGCAGTACTTC. Translation: CASSLGTGIYEQYF.

The V and J genes are TRBV28 and TRBJ2-7; tentatively, D is TRBD2 (6 bases). V was clipped by 2 bases and J by 3 bases, with 14 bases between them. The V gene's germline CDR1 is MDHEN and CDR2 SYDVKM. The CDR3 has 15 amino acids. This CDR3 reads CASSLAGSTSYEQYF. CDR3 nucleotides: TGTGCCAGCAGTTTAGCGGGATCTACTAGCTACGAGCAGTACTTC.

The chain joins TRBV7-9 to TRBJ2-7, with 7 bases matching TRBD1. Trimming took 0 bases from V and 3 from J; bases not matched to a gene: 5. The CDR3 totals 15 residues. The germline CDR1 and CDR2 sequences are SEHNR and FQNEAQ (reference sequence). The CDR3 DNA follows: TGTGCCAGCAGCTTAGCCCCGGGACAGAACTACGAGCAGTACTTC. This sequence encodes CASSLAPGQNYEQYF. Filled out from reference TRBV7-9 and TRBJ2-7, the complete variable domain reads DTGVSQNPRHKITKRGQNVTFRCDPISEHNRLYWYRQTLGQGPEFLTYFQNEAQLEKSRLLSDRFSAERPKGSFSTLEIQRTEQGDSAMYLCASSLAPGQNYEQYFGPGTRLTVT.

This clone is a singleton in its sample. The genes are TRBV6-1 and TRBJ1-1; 7 positions match TRBD1. V lost 6 bases and J lost 6; bases outside the gene matches: 10. This CDR3 comprises 14 residues. The germline CDR1 and CDR2 sequences are MNHNS and SASEGT. CDR3 DNA sequence: TGTGCCAGCAGCAGCCAAGGGACAGCCTCTGAAGCTTTCTTT. Its protein product is CASSSQGTASEAFF.